The 3 T cell receptor delta chains below all came from one sample that was sequenced in a study of gamma-delta chains in newborns, infants, children. TCRdb re-called the reads with CATT. This table has approximately 1,400 delta-chain clones, about 1.1% appearing once. The specimen sequenced was blood. The receptors stem from a child in good health.

This clone appeared a few times. A far larger clone is off by one base, so a read error is likely. The rearrangement uses TRDV2 and TRDJ1; 7 positions agree with TRDD3. CDR3 length: 14 residues. The J segment lost 0 bases and the V segment lost 2 bases, leaving 2 bases of the junction unmatched. Looked up from germline, CDR1 is GEAIGNYY and CDR2 is EKD. CDR3 loop: CACDRLGDTDKLIF. DNA of the CDR3: TGTGCCTGTGACAGGCTGGGGGACACCGATAAACTCATCTTT.

As for this clone: The protein given by TCRdb reflects a much larger clone and differs at residue 3 from this DNA's translation, likely from a read error; the protein shown is the DNA's translation. The V gene is TRDV3, the J gene TRDJ1; 12 nucleotides agree with TRDD3. Germline loops: CDR1 TVYSNPD, CDR2 GDNSRS (reference sequence). The trim removed 5 bases at V and 4 bases at J, leaving 17 bases unmatched. This CDR3 has 17 amino acids. The chain's CDR3 is CAIVPGGYAKGFDKLIF. CDR3 nucleotides: TGTGCCATTGTGCCTGGGGGATACGCGAAAGGATTCGATAAACTCATCTTT.

Of note for this clone: The protein given by TCRdb reflects a much larger clone and differs at residue 13 from this DNA's translation, likely from a read error; the protein shown is the DNA's translation. V usage is TRDV2 and J usage is TRDJ3; 7 bases are shared with TRDD3. The CDR3 has 19 amino acids. The germline V gene has CDR1 GEAIGNYY and CDR2 EKD. The CDR3 DNA reads as TGTGCCTGTGACACCGTGCTGGGGGGCCAGACCTGGTACACCCGACAGATGTTTTTC. Its protein product is CACDTVLGGQTWYTRQMFF.